What follows describes a single T cell receptor beta chain. Antigen specificity is unknown. The entry originates in a study of monozygotic twins with inflammatory bowel disease. Findings of the study overall: Repertoire likeness was no different across concordant and discordant twins, perhaps owing to restricted power.

UMIs were attached via template switching, each with a 6-nucleotide sample barcode. TCRdb processed the 5' RACE reads again and assigns one entry to each CDR3 protein, with no DNA. The sample features around 450,000 distinct CDR3 sequences, with 2% to 2.5% in its top ten. Germline V gives CDR1 SQVTM, CDR2 ANQGSEA. This CDR3 is 13 amino acids long. This chain joins TRBV29-1 and TRBJ2-3. This clonotype was obtained from a human donor with ulcerative colitis or Crohn's disease, or a healthy co-twin of an affected twin (not recorded which). Material: blood. CDR3 sequence reads: CSVEALLTDTQYF.